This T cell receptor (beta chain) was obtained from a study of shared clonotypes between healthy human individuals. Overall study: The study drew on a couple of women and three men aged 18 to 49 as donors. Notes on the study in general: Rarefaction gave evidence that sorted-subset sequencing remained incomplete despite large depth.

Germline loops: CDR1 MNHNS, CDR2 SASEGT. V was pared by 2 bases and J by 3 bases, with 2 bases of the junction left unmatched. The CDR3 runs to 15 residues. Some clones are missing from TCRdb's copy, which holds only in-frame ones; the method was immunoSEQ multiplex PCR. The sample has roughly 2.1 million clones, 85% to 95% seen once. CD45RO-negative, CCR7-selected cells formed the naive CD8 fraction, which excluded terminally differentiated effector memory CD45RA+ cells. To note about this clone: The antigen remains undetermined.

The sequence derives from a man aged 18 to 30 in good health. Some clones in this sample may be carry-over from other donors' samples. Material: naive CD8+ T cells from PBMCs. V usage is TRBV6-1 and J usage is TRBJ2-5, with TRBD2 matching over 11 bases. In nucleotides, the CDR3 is TGTGCCAGCAGTGAAATAGCGGGGGGGAAAGAGACCCAGTACTTC. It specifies CASSEIAGGKETQYF.